The 4 T cell receptor beta chains reported below all come from one sample, sequenced in a study of blood T cell repertoires in COVID-19. Produced via immunoSEQ multiplex PCR; TCRdb's table is partial and in-frame only. This table has more than 140,000 clones, 80% to 90% appearing once. Input material: peripheral blood. The receptors originated from a woman aged 45 to 65 in a cohort sampled during active or convalescent COVID-19.

The chain carries TRBV25-1 and TRBJ1-1; possible D gene TRBD1, 6 bases. Germline values: CDR1 MGHDK, CDR2 SYGVNS. Deletions cut 4 bases from V and 4 bases from J, with 13 bases between. The CDR3 consists of 14 residues. The CDR3: CASSGGQRITEAFF. In DNA form, the CDR3 reads TGTGCCAGCAGTGGAGGACAGCGGATCACTGAAGCTTTCTTT.

The rearrangement uses TRBV7-8 and TRBJ2-2; D gene unclear. CDR3 length: 16 residues. The V gene lost 1 base and the J gene lost 6 bases, with 15 bases spanning the gap. Germline V CDR1 and CDR2: SGHVS, FQNEAQ. The CDR3 DNA sequence: TGTGCCAGCAGCTTAGAGGAGTCCCAGTCCGCCGGGGAGCTGTTTTTT. Its protein product is CASSLEESQSAGELFF.

This clone appeared a few times. The chain uses TRBV12-3 or TRBV12-4 and TRBJ1-5; TRBD1 is a possible D gene (5 bases). The CDR3 length is 13 residues. Trimming took 3 bases from V and 6 from J, leaving 9 bases between them. The CDR3 coding sequence is TGTGCCAGCAGTTTTGGGGGGGTTCAGCCCCAGCATTTT. Its protein is CASSFGGVQPQHF.

This chain uses TRBV5-1 with TRBJ2-5; D perhaps matches TRBD2 (5 bases). The CDR3 extends over 13 amino acids. Germline lookup yields CDR1 SGHRS and CDR2 YFSETQ. V was trimmed by 4 bases and J by 4 bases, leaving 11 bases between them. CDR3 sequence (DNA): TGCGCCAGCAGCCCTATGCGGGTAGAGACCCAGTACTTC. Encoded protein: CASSPMRVETQYF.